The 24 T cell receptor beta chains below all came from one sample that was sequenced in a study of T cell clones after liver transplantation. Only in-frame clones appear in the TCRdb table, and some are missing; sequencing was by immunoSEQ multiplex PCR. The table records about 45,000 clones, about 86% of them present only once. The starting material was CD4+ T cells from blood, obtained 24 months after liver transplant. Every receptor here comes from a human patient who received a liver transplant. Some T cells may possibly be graft donor cells.

V usage is TRBV29-1 and J usage is TRBJ2-1; no firm D call. V lost 4 bases and J 4 bases, leaving 11 bases between the germline ends. There are 13 residues in the CDR3. Germline V CDR1 and CDR2: SQVTM, ANQGSEA. In DNA form, the CDR3 reads TGCAGCGTTGCTCGAGGACCGTACAATGAGCAGTTCTTC. This translates into CSVARGPYNEQFF.

This clone was found once. The chain links TRBV28 to TRBJ1-5; possibly TRBD1 for D (5 bases). Per the germline V gene, CDR1 is MDHEN and CDR2 is SYDVKM. The CDR3 is made up of 16 amino acids. V was shortened by 5 bases and J by 1 base, with 15 bases between the two germline ends. The chain's CDR3 is CASSPPRRGSNQPQHF. The CDR3 DNA follows: TGTGCCAGCAGTCCCCCTAGGAGGGGAAGCAATCAGCCCCAGCATTTT.

The rearrangement uses TRBV28 and TRBJ1-1, with a possible D match to TRBD1 (6 bases). This CDR3 has 14 amino acids. Trimming stripped 3 bases from V and 0 bases from J, with 8 bases between. Per the germline V gene, CDR1 is MDHEN and CDR2 is SYDVKM. The CDR3, as DNA: TGTGCCAGCAGTTTTGGGACACTGAACACTGAAGCTTTCTTT. Amino acid sequence: CASSFGTLNTEAFF.

The chain joins TRBV2 to TRBJ1-1; no reliable D call. Trimming took 6 bases from V and 0 from J, leaving 8 bases between them. From germline, CDR1 is SNHLY and CDR2 FYNNEI. The CDR3 is made up of 13 amino acids. The CDR3 spells CASRVGMNTEAFF. DNA of the CDR3: TGTGCCAGCAGGGTGGGCATGAACACTGAAGCTTTCTTT.

The chain uses TRBV19 and TRBJ1-5, with 10 nucleotides matching TRBD1. There are 15 residues in the CDR3. V gave up 6 bases and J gave up 3 bases; unmatched junction bases: 5. The germline V gene has CDR1 LNHDA and CDR2 SQIVND (reference sequence). The CDR3 loop reads CASRTGGPNNQPQHF. The CDR3 DNA is TGTGCCAGTAGGACAGGGGGCCCTAACAATCAGCCCCAGCATTTT.

This sequence joins TRBV28 and TRBJ1-1, with no clear D. Germline-derived CDR1 and CDR2 are MDHEN and SYDVKM. The V and J ends lost 3 bases and 7 bases respectively, with 6 bases between them. This CDR3 has 11 amino acids. The CDR3 here is CASSLTGEAFF. The CDR3 coding sequence is TGTGCCAGCAGTTTGACTGGTGAAGCTTTCTTT. The variable domain in full, completed from reference TRBV28 and TRBJ1-1, reads DVKVTQSSRYLVKRTGEKVFLECVQDMDHENMFWYRQDPGLGLRLIYFSYDVKMKEKGDIPEGYSVSREKKERFSLILESASTNQTSMYLCASSLTGEAFFGQGTRLTVV.

This chain uses TRBV27 with TRBJ1-5, with unresolved D. CDR1 is MNHEY and CDR2 is SMNVEV in the germline V gene (reference sequence). The CDR3 runs to 14 residues. V lost 6 bases and J 6 bases, leaving 15 bases between the germline ends. The CDR3 spells CASRFKSNVQPQHF. CDR3 in DNA: TGTGCCAGCAGGTTCAAATCGAATGTTCAGCCCCAGCATTTT.

J is TRBJ1-1 and V is TRBV5-1; D unclear. Trimming shortened V by 0 bases and J by 2 bases, and 8 bases separated the two germline ends. In germline, CDR1 is SGHRS, CDR2 YFSETQ. The CDR3 runs to 14 residues. This CDR3 is CASSLDNLNTEAFF. The CDR3 DNA reads as TGCGCCAGCAGCTTGGACAACCTAAACACTGAAGCTTTCTTT.

The chain recombines TRBV9 with TRBJ1-5; TRBD1 is a possible D gene (5 bases). Germline lookup yields CDR1 SGDLS and CDR2 YYNGEE. Between the trimmed V and J ends, which lost 0 bases and 5 bases, there was a span of 12 bases. CDR3 length: 15 amino acids. CDR3 nucleotide sequence: TGTGCCAGCAGCGTAGCAGGGCAGGAGGATCAGCCCCAGCATTTT. Translating gives CASSVAGQEDQPQHF. Together with reference TRBV9 and TRBJ1-5, the CDR3 gives the full variable domain: DSGVTQTPKHLITATGQRVTLRCSPRSGDLSVYWYQQSLDQGLQFLIQYYNGEERAKGNILERFSAQQFPDLHSELNLSSLELGDSALYFCASSVAGQEDQPQHFGDGTRLSIL.

The chain recombines TRBV15 with TRBJ1-4; D unclear. The CDR3 sequence is 12 residues long. Germline loops: CDR1 LNHNV, CDR2 YYDKDF (reference sequence). V gave up 1 base and J gave up 8 bases, with 5 bases separating them. The CDR3 nucleotides read TGTGCCACCAGCAGAGTGGGGGAAAAACTGTTTTTT. Residues: CATSRVGEKLFF.

The rearrangement uses TRBV6-4 and TRBJ2-5; 13 bases line up with TRBD2. Germline CDR1 is MRHNA and CDR2 is SNTAGT. V was pared by 0 bases and J by 8 bases, with 12 bases of the junction left unmatched. The CDR3 is 18 amino acids. The CDR3, as DNA: TGTGCCAGCAGTGACTCGAGGGGGACTAGCGGGGTGAAAGCTACCCAGTACTTC. This translates into CASSDSRGTSGVKATQYF.

The DNA for the CDR3 is TGTGCCTACGTATTGGGGACGGATGGGAATCAGCCCCAGCATTTT. It encodes CAYVLGTDGNQPQHF. V is TRBV30 and J is TRBJ1-5, with D perhaps matching TRBD1 (5 bases). Trimming removed 7 bases at V and 4 bases at J, with 20 bases between. CDR3 size: 15 residues. Germline V gene lookup returns CDR1 GTSNPN and CDR2 SVGIG (reference sequence).

CDR3: CASSLPSGTRNTEAFF. The CDR3 coding sequence is TGTGCCAGCAGCCTACCCTCAGGGACAAGGAACACTGAAGCTTTCTTT. The rearrangement uses TRBV4-2 and TRBJ1-1; perhaps TRBD1 as D (6 bases). The germline V gene encodes CDR1 LGHNA and CDR2 YNFKEQ. V dropped 4 bases and J dropped 1 base, with 16 bases sitting between them. The CDR3 runs 16 residues.

The chain joins TRBV11-2 to TRBJ2-7; D is unresolved. Looked up from germline, CDR1 is SGHAT and CDR2 is FQNNGV. The CDR3 totals 12 residues. Trimming stripped 7 bases from V and 3 bases from J, with 10 bases between. The CDR3: CASKEGFYEQYF. CDR3 DNA: TGTGCCAGCAAAGAAGGCTTCTACGAGCAGTACTTC.

This clone came up once. The chain carries TRBV5-5 and TRBJ1-5, with a possible D match to TRBD1 (5 bases). The V gene's germline CDR1 is SGHKS and CDR2 YYEKEE (reference sequence). This CDR3 is built from 15 residues. Trimming shortened V by 2 bases and J by 6 bases, and 15 bases separated the two germline ends. CDR3 nucleotides: TGTGCCAGCAGCTTCGACGGGCAGGGAGGTCAGCCCCAGCATTTT. Protein: CASSFDGQGGQPQHF. Combining the CDR3 with reference TRBV5-5 and TRBJ1-5 gives the whole variable domain DAGVTQSPTHLIKTRGQQVTLRCSPISGHKSVSWYQQVLGQGPQFIFQYYEKEERGRGNFPDRFSARQFPNYSSELNVNALLLGDSALYLCASSFDGQGGQPQHFGDGTRLSIL.

The V call is TRBV6-5, the J call TRBJ1-2; D ambiguous. This CDR3 contains 13 residues. Germline V gene sequence: CDR1 MNHEY, CDR2 SVGAGI. Trimming stripped 6 bases from V and 2 bases from J, with 10 bases between. This CDR3 is CASRRTENYGYTF. CDR3 DNA sequence: TGTGCCAGCAGGAGAACAGAAAACTATGGCTACACCTTC.

Worth noting for this clone: Other DNA sequences in this sample translate to the same CDR3. The chain recombines TRBV6-5 with TRBJ1-2, with 7 bases that match TRBD1. CDR1 and CDR2 from the germline V gene are MNHEY and SVGAGI. CDR3 length: 13 residues. Unmatched junction bases numbered 7, after V lost 6 bases and J lost 6 bases. CDR3: CASSNRQGHGYTF. The CDR3 DNA follows: TGTGCCAGCAGCAATCGACAGGGCCATGGCTACACCTTC.

The chain has TRBV7-6 and TRBJ2-1; D ambiguous. Germline-derived CDR1 and CDR2 are SGHVS and FNYEAQ. Trimming removed 2 bases from V and 6 bases from J, with 8 bases in between. CDR3 length: 13 residues. This CDR3 is CASSLTPTNEQFF. CDR3 sequence (DNA): TGTGCCAGCAGCTTAACTCCCACCAATGAGCAGTTCTTC.

This sequence joins TRBV5-1 and TRBJ2-1; 7 nucleotides align to TRBD1. Germline trimming cut 0 bases from V and 4 bases from J; bases unmatched to any gene: 4. This CDR3 is built from 15 residues. Germline V CDR1 and CDR2: SGHRS, YFSETQ. The CDR3 DNA follows: TGCGCCAGCAGCTTGGCGGGACAGATTTACAATGAGCAGTTCTTC. It specifies CASSLAGQIYNEQFF. Drawing the rest from reference TRBV5-1 and TRBJ2-1, the complete variable domain is KAGVTQTPRYLIKTRGQQVTLSCSPISGHRSVSWYQQTPGQGLQFLFEYFSETQRNKGNFPGRFSGRQFSNSRSEMNVSTLELGDSALYLCASSLAGQIYNEQFFGPGTRLTVL.

This clone was seen only a few times. This chain joins TRBV5-1 and TRBJ1-1; D gene unclear. Trimming cost V 2 bases and J 6 bases, with 11 bases left between them. Germline-derived CDR1 and CDR2 are SGHRS and YFSETQ. CDR3 size: 13 residues. CDR3 in DNA: TGCGCCAGCAGCTTATTTACGGACGCTGAAGCTTTCTTT. Its translation is CASSLFTDAEAFF. The variable domain in full, with the rest retrieved from reference TRBV5-1 and TRBJ1-1, is KAGVTQTPRYLIKTRGQQVTLSCSPISGHRSVSWYQQTPGQGLQFLFEYFSETQRNKGNFPGRFSGRQFSNSRSEMNVSTLELGDSALYLCASSLFTDAEAFFGQGTRLTVV.

V and J are TRBV5-1 and TRBJ1-1; TRBD1 agrees at 9 bases. CDR1 and CDR2 from the germline V gene are SGHRS and YFSETQ. This CDR3 contains 16 residues. The J segment lost 5 bases and the V segment lost 1 base, leaving 9 bases of the junction unmatched. The CDR3 here is CASSLWNRGLGTEAFF. DNA for the CDR3: TGCGCCAGCAGCTTGTGGAACAGGGGGCTGGGGACTGAAGCTTTCTTT.

Here the CDR3 reads CASGGAKSPLHF. For the CDR3, the DNA is TGTGCCAGCGGGGGGGCGAAATCACCCCTCCACTTT. This chain uses TRBV7-2 with TRBJ1-6; possible D gene TRBD1, 6 bases. The V and J ends lost 8 bases and 10 bases respectively, with 12 bases between them. This CDR3 is built from 12 residues. Germline CDR1 and CDR2: SGHTA and FQGNSA.

The chain is built from TRBV7-2 and TRBJ1-1; D is unclear. Trimming removed 2 bases from V and 8 bases from J, with 12 bases in between. Germline CDR1 SGHTA, CDR2 FQGNSA. CDR3 length: 13 residues. CDR3 in amino acids: CASSLRRTEEAFF. For the CDR3, the DNA is TGTGCCAGCAGCTTAAGGCGGACGGAAGAAGCTTTCTTT.

The gene calls are TRBV2 and TRBJ1-1; no clear D. This CDR3 is built from 13 residues. The germline V gene has CDR1 SNHLY and CDR2 FYNNEI. V lost 0 bases, J lost 6 bases, and 8 bases lay in between. The CDR3 protein is CASSEARPAEAFF. CDR3 sequence (DNA): TGTGCCAGCAGTGAAGCGCGGCCAGCTGAAGCTTTCTTT.